In its sample, the clone carrying this T cell receptor (beta chain) was seen a few times. Its antigen is currently unknown. The ends were cut back, 5 bases at V and 4 bases at J, with 10 bases in the middle. The CDR3 consists of 12 residues. Germline V lookup: CDR1 SQVTM, CDR2 ANQGSEA. These data belong to a study of T-cell memory formation after mild COVID-19. Study findings and constraints: The study found contracting CD4+ clones mainly in CM and EM and contracting CD8+ clones in EMRA.

TCRdb fed the 5' RACE reads into MiXCR, producing one record per CDR3 protein. The repertoire has approximately 350,000 distinct CDR3 sequences, under 30% of them found once; the top ten carry about 14%. The source material was PBMCs or a T cell subset sorted from them (not recorded which). The chain has TRBV29-1 and TRBJ2-3, with D maybe TRBD2 (5 bases). The TCR originated in an adult woman who had mild COVID-19 (a few samples of this study predate the infection). Cell type and time point are not known. The CDR3 here is CSVRLAPDTQYF. The CDR3 bases are TGCAGCGTTCGCCTAGCACCAGATACGCAGTATTTT.